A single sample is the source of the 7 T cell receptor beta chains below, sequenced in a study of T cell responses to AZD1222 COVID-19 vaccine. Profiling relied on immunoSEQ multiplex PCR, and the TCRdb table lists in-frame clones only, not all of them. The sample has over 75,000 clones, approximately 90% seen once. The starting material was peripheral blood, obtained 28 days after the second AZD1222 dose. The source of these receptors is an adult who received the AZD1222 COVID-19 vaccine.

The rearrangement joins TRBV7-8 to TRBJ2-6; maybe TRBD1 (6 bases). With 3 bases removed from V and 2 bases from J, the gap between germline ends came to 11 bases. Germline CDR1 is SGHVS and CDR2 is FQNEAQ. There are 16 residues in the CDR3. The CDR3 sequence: CASSFYRAPGANVLTF. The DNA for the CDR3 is TGTGCCAGCAGCTTCTACAGGGCCCCTGGGGCCAACGTCCTGACTTTC.

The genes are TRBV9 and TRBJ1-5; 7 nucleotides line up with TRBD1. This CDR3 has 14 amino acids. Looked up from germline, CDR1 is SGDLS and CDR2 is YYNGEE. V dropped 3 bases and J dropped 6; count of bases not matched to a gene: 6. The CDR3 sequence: CASSAQGSGQPQHF. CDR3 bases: TGTGCCAGCAGCGCACAGGGGTCCGGTCAGCCCCAGCATTTT.

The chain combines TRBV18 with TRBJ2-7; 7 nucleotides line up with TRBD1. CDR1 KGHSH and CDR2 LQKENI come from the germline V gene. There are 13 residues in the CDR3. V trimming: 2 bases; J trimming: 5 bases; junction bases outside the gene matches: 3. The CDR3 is CASSPSQGDEQYF. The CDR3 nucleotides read TGTGCCAGCTCACCATCCCAGGGGGACGAGCAGTACTTC.

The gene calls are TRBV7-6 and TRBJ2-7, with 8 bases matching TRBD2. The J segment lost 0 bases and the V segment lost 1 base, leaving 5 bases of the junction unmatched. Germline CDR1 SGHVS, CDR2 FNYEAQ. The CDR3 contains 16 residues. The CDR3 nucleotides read TGTGCCAGCAGCTTAGGCGGGGGGACCCGCTCCTACGAGCAGTACTTC. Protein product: CASSLGGGTRSYEQYF. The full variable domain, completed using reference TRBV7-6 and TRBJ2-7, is GAGVSQSPRYKVTKRGQDVALRCDPISGHVSLYWYRQALGQGPEFLTYFNYEAQQDKSGLPNDRFSAERPEGSISTLTIQRTEQRDSAMYRCASSLGGGTRSYEQYFGPGTRLTVT.

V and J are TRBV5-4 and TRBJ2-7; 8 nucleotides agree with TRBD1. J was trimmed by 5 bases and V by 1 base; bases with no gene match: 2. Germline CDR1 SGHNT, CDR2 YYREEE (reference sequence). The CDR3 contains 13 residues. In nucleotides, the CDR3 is TGTGCCAGCAGCTTGTCAGGGGGCAACGAGCAGTACTTC. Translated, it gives CASSLSGGNEQYF. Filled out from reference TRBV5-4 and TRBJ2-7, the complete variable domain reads ETGVTQSPTHLIKTRGQQVTLRCSSQSGHNTVSWYQQALGQGPQFIFQYYREEENGRGNFPPRFSGLQFPNYSSELNVNALELDDSALYLCASSLSGGNEQYFGPGTRLTVT.

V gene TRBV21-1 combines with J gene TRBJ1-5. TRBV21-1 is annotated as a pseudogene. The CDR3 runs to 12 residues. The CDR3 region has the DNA TGTGCCAGCAGCAACCTTCGCGAGCCCCAGCATTTT. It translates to CASSNLREPQHF.

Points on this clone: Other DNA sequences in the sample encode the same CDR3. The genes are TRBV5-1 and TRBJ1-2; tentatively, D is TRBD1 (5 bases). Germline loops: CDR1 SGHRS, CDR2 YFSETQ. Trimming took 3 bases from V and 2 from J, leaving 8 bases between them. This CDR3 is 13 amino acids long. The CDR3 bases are TGCGCCAGCAGCTACGGGGGAAACTATGGCTACACCTTC. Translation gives CASSYGGNYGYTF.